This T cell receptor beta chain was sequenced in a study of shared clonotypes between healthy human individuals (dated by TCRdb to 2018 to 2020). Notes on the research overall: A few men and a couple of women, aged 18 to 49 years, made up the cohort. Different laboratories and diverse techniques were used to prepare libraries and sequence TCR repertoires, to increase sequencing depth and limit assay-specific biases. Each donor's leukapheresis produced roughly between about 0.9 and 9.5 billion PBMCs. To estimate repertoire size and how much clonotype sharing occurs between individuals, the study deeply sequenced the blood TCR repertoires of roughly 5 healthy adults. The investigation overall reported the following: The genetic and exposure-history diversity represented was limited by the small number of donors. Based on pairwise subsampling, the degree of clonotype sharing among donors was expected to be affected by sequencing depth. Sampling was limited to blood, and TCR repertoires in tissue likely differ from TCR repertoires in blood.

This clone was seen a few times. No antigen is known for it. No base qualities exist here, and no much larger clone lies one base off it. Its CDR3 holds 13 amino acids, cysteine through phenylalanine. This entry keeps only the CDR3 DNA: 39 bases, framed from base 1. V loses 6 bases of germline sequence and J loses 6 bases, and the interval between the two ends is 11 bases. In the germline V gene (reference sequence), CDR1 corresponds to SEHNR and CDR2 to FQNEAQ. Using the deep immunoSEQ assay, TCR CDR3 regions were amplified from genomic DNA by multiplex PCR. Extracted genomic DNA from each cell subset was spread evenly across all wells of several immunoSEQ 96-well plates, with each plate serving as a replicate. For unsorted PBMC, about 270 ng of genomic DNA, equivalent to approximately 30,000 T cell genomes, went into each replicate PCR. Ten immunoSEQ deep assay plates were used to sequence unsorted PBMC genomic DNA. The purified libraries were quantified using a Qubit 3.0 fluorometer, sized with a Bioanalyzer 2100, and then quantified again using the KAPA Library Quantification kit. Every immunoSEQ 96-well plate was sequenced on a dedicated single-read 150-cycle Illumina NextSeq 550 flow cell. Per the source publication's procedure: Because only junctional sequences without quality scores were contained in the immunoSEQ output, filtering matching that applied to full-length reads could not be performed. Sequences were annotated with PyIR, a Python wrapper for IgBLAST v1.9, and V/J genes and CDR3 were assigned using IMGT germline references. Reads were filtered out if the reads had weak V/J assignments (E-value above 1e-6), no CDR3, stop codons, out-of-frame junctions, or ambiguous translated residues. V3J clonotypes were defined as sequences sharing an identical inferred V gene, J gene, and CDR3 amino acid sequence. Percentage overlap between repertoires was calculated by dividing the number of shared unique clonotypes by the size of the smaller repertoire. Three approaches were used to assess repertoire richness: RTK rarefaction, the Chao1 estimator, and Recon v2.1 estimates of unobserved clonotypes. TCRdb took over this immuneACCESS table, retaining in-frame rearrangements with V and J assigned. Such tables are incomplete; in checked studies, under half of the missing clones stem from an unresolved V gene, and the remainder is unexplained. V and J calls and clone size follow that table, whereas D and trimming were derived from the DNA. In all, the sample holds 470,000 or so clones, and 81% of those were seen once. The top ten clones comprise over 9.5% of the sample.

The donors were healthy, HIV-negative adults with no recently reported acute infections or vaccinations. Every donor was a Caucasian adult living in Nashville, Tennessee, USA. For unsorted samples, around 85 million PBMCs were counted, and genomic DNA was extracted using the QIAamp DNA Blood Mini kit. Blood was obtained by leukapheresis, after which PBMCs were separated by Ficoll-Histopaque density gradient centrifugation and cryopreserved in liquid nitrogen vapor phase. Recombination joined TRBV7-9 with TRBJ2-2, with TRBD1 as a weak D call on 5 bases. The sequencing sample was made of PBMCs. The receptor was isolated from a woman aged 40-49 years in good health. Some clones in this sample may be carry-over from other donors' samples. The nucleotides are TGTGCCAGCAGACCTCAGGGCGCCGGGGAGCTGTTTTTT. The translation is CASRPQGAGELFF.